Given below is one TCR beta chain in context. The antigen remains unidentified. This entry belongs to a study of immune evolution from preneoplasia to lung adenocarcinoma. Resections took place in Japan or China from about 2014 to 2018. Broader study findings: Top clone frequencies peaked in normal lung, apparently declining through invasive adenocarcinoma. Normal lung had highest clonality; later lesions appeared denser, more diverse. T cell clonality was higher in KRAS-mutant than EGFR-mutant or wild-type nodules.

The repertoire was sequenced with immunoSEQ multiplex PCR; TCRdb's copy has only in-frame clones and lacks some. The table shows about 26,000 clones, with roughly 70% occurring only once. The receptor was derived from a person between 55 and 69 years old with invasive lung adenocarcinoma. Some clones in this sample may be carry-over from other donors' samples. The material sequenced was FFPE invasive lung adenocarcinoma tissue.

The CDR3, as DNA: TGTGCCAGCGACCTCCTCCCCACTTACTCCAATGAGCAGTTCTTC. Translating gives CASDLLPTYSNEQFF. The rearrangement uses TRBV16 and TRBJ2-1; D gene ambiguous. Trimming removed 8 bases from V and 6 bases from J, with 20 bases in between. Germline CDR1 KGHSY, CDR2 FQNENV. The CDR3 contains 15 residues.